The 5 T cell receptor beta chains below come from one sample, sequenced in a study of T cell responses to AZD1222 COVID-19 vaccine. The method was immunoSEQ multiplex PCR; TCRdb's version includes in-frame clones alone and lacks a portion of them. This sample yields 100,000 to 150,000 clones, of which 80% to 90% are seen a single time; 4.2% belongs to the top ten. Sequenced here: peripheral blood, sampled on day 0 of AZD1222 vaccination. These receptors were taken from an adult in good health.

The rearrangement uses TRBV28 and TRBJ2-5; D may be TRBD1 (6 bases). The germline gives CDR1 MDHEN, CDR2 SYDVKM. The CDR3 length is 12 residues. V lost 6 bases to trimming and J lost 5 bases, with 10 bases between them. Here the CDR3 reads CASRQGLETQYF. The CDR3 DNA reads as TGTGCCAGCAGACAGGGCCTGGAGACCCAGTACTTC. Full variable domain (remainder filled in from reference TRBV28 and TRBJ2-5): DVKVTQSSRYLVKRTGEKVFLECVQDMDHENMFWYRQDPGLGLRLIYFSYDVKMKEKGDIPEGYSVSREKKERFSLILESASTNQTSMYLCASRQGLETQYFGPGTRLLVL.

The rearrangement links TRBV5-1 to TRBJ2-1, with 7 bases identical to TRBD1. Trimming at V came to 4 bases and at J to 0 bases, leaving 7 bases not matched to a gene. The CDR3 runs 16 residues. The V gene's germline CDR1 is SGHRS and CDR2 YFSETQ. This chain's CDR3 is CASSARQGSSYNEQFF. DNA for the CDR3: TGCGCCAGCAGCGCACGACAGGGAAGCTCCTACAATGAGCAGTTCTTC.

The genes are TRBV11-2 and TRBJ2-2; D is unresolved. V gave up 4 bases and J gave up 1 base, with 7 bases separating them. The germline gives CDR1 SGHAT, CDR2 FQNNGV. The CDR3 loop spans 14 amino acids. CDR3 DNA: TGTGCCAGCAGCTCCGACGGGAACACCGGGGAGCTGTTTTTT. It is translated as CASSSDGNTGELFF.

The chain recombines TRBV27 with TRBJ1-4, with D possibly matching TRBD1 (5 bases). The germline V gene encodes CDR1 MNHEY and CDR2 SMNVEV (reference sequence). The CDR3 totals 16 residues. Trimming removed 2 bases from V and 2 bases from J, with 12 bases in between. The CDR3 region has the DNA TGTGCCAGCAGTTTAAGGCCAGGGTCCACTAATGAAAAACTGTTTTTT. This gives the protein CASSLRPGSTNEKLFF.

The rearrangement joins TRBV4-2 to TRBJ2-3; 9 bases are a match to TRBD2. Per the germline V gene, CDR1 is LGHNA and CDR2 is YNFKEQ. J was trimmed by 1 base and V by 4 bases; bases with no gene match: 9. CDR3 size: 17 residues. Here the CDR3 reads CASSRLAGGLGTDTQYF. The CDR3 bases are TGTGCCAGCAGCCGCCTCGCGGGAGGGCTAGGCACAGATACGCAGTATTTT.